The T cell receptor beta chain under discussion was sequenced for a study of T cells in Graves' hyperthyroidism and ophthalmopathy. CDR3 length equals 12 residues. Germline V gene lookup returns CDR1 MNHNS and CDR2 SASEGT. Trimming removed 5 bases at V and 8 bases at J, with 12 bases between. The study enrolled patients aged 18 to 65 with newly diagnosed hyperthyroidism of under 2 months' duration. Diagnoses used clinical symptoms, serum thyroxine and TRAb, thyroid ultrasound and orbital computed tomography. A sample of blood taken at first hyperthyroidism diagnosis preceded any ophthalmopathy symptoms. Amplification of TCR beta CDR3 regions used RNA as the template. During a first-round RT-PCR of the TCR CDR3, the HTBI primer set was used. Using its own MiXCR run on the multiplex PCR reads, TCRdb lists one record per CDR3 protein. The sample contains a few hundred thousand distinct CDR3 sequences, around an eighth of which appear only once.

This clonotype was observed at least ten times. The chain links TRBV6-1 to TRBJ1-2; D remains ambiguous. This clonotype was obtained from a young man with Graves' hyperthyroidism that later progressed to Graves' ophthalmopathy. Sequenced input: blood. This chain's CDR3 is CASSSSTKGYTF. In DNA form, the CDR3 reads TGTGCCAGCAGTTCGTCTACAAAGGGCTACACCTTC.